The rows below give T cell receptor beta chains drawn from one sample of a study of blood T cell repertoires in COVID-19. TCRdb's copy holds only in-frame clones and misses some; the assay was immunoSEQ multiplex PCR. The sample holds some 300,000 clones; 89% are singletons and the top ten take 1.5% to 2%. The sequenced sample was PBMCs or T cells enriched from blood (not recorded which). All receptors come from a middle-aged woman who had recovered from COVID-19. Both conserved end residues are part of each CDR3. The D gene is left open where the match is weak. Not every row has a clone size; where given, it reads once, few, many or a size class.

j_gene	d_gene	abundance	v_gene	CDR3aa	CDR3nt
TRBJ1-2	NA	few	TRBV30	CAWRSRWDTNYGYTF	TGTGCCTGGAGGAGTAGATGGGACACCAACTATGGCTACACCTTC
TRBJ1-1	NA	NA	TRBV19	CASSIDRYTEAFF	TGTGCCAGTAGTATAGACAGATACACTGAAGCTTTCTTT
TRBJ1-4	TRBD1	few	TRBV11-2	CASSSTTGNEKLFF	TGTGCCAGCAGCAGTACGACAGGGAATGAAAAACTGTTTTTT
TRBJ1-4	NA	NA	TRBV27	CASSLKWGVRFEKLFF	TGTGCCAGCAGTTTAAAGTGGGGGGTGAGGTTTGAAAAACTGTTTTTT
TRBJ1-2	NA	NA	TRBV30	CAWSVHRFNGYTF	TGTGCCTGGAGTGTACACAGGTTCAATGGCTACACCTTC
TRBJ2-1	NA	NA	TRBV18	CASSPPPSGSDEQFF	TGTGCCAGCTCACCACCTCCTTCCGGGTCGGATGAGCAGTTCTTC
TRBJ2-7	NA	NA	TRBV9	CASSKSGSYPTYEQYF	TGTGCCAGCAGCAAAAGCGGGTCCTACCCGACCTACGAGCAGTACTTC
TRBJ2-7	NA	NA	TRBV9	CASSPGLNYEQYF	TGTGCCAGCAGCCCGGGGTTGAACTACGAGCAGTACTTC
TRBJ2-5	TRBD2	once	TRBV30	CAWSGLAGGFQTQYF	TGTGCCTGGTCGGGACTAGCGGGAGGGTTCCAGACCCAGTACTTC
TRBJ2-5	TRBD1	NA	TRBV5-4	CASSTGQGVETQYF	TGTGCCAGCAGCACGGGACAGGGGGTGGAGACCCAGTACTTC
TRBJ2-1	TRBD2	NA	TRBV3-1/TRBV3-2	CASSQGSGGANEQFF	TGTGCCAGCAGCCAAGGTAGCGGGGGGGCCAATGAGCAGTTCTTC
TRBJ1-6	NA	NA	TRBV4-1	CASSPGRPPGFYNSPLHF	TGCGCCAGCAGCCCAGGGCGGCCCCCTGGATTCTATAATTCACCCCTCCACTTT
TRBJ2-7	TRBD1	once	TRBV5-4	CASSGDSSSYEQYF	TGTGCCAGCAGCGGGGACAGCAGCTCCTACGAGCAGTACTTC
TRBJ2-5	TRBD1	NA	TRBV5-1	CASSLMDRQETQYF	TGCGCCAGCAGCTTGATGGACAGGCAAGAGACCCAGTACTTC
TRBJ2-7	TRBD2	NA	TRBV6-2/TRBV6-3	CASSYLAGGTYEQYF	TGTGCCAGCAGCTATCTAGCGGGAGGTACCTACGAGCAGTACTTC
TRBJ1-2	NA	NA	TRBV3-1/TRBV3-2	CASSQDLGAIGYTF	TGTGCCAGCAGCCAAGATCTAGGGGCGATTGGCTACACCTTC
TRBJ1-2	TRBD1	NA	TRBV4-3	CASSQEPTQGHGYTF	TGCGCCAGCAGCCAGGAACCGACACAGGGGCATGGCTACACCTTC
TRBJ1-2	NA	NA	TRBV4-1	CASKHEEGNYGYTF	TGCGCCAGCAAACACGAGGAGGGGAACTATGGCTACACCTTC
TRBJ1-6	NA	NA	TRBV30	CAWSAEAAAPLHF	TGTGCCTGGAGTGCGGAGGCGGCGGCACCCCTCCACTTT
TRBJ1-2	NA	NA	TRBV10-3	CAISTGVSYGYTF	TGTGCCATCAGTACCGGGGTTAGTTATGGCTACACCTTC
TRBJ2-1	TRBD2	NA	TRBV5-4	CASSRTSGAHNEQFF	TGTGCCAGCAGCAGAACTAGCGGGGCACACAATGAGCAGTTCTTC
TRBJ1-2	NA	NA	TRBV5-1	CASSLAGDGRYGYTF	TGCGCCAGCAGCTTAGCAGGGGATGGGCGGTATGGCTACACCTTC
TRBJ2-1	TRBD2	NA	TRBV24-1	CATSASGIVSSYNEQFF	TGTGCCACCAGTGCTAGCGGGATTGTGAGCTCCTACAATGAGCAGTTCTTC
TRBJ1-2	NA	NA	TRBV3-1/TRBV3-2	CASSGALSYGYTF	TGTGCCAGCAGCGGGGCCCTTTCCTATGGCTACACCTTC